This entry lists 9 T cell receptor beta chains sequenced from one sample in a study of human T cells and chemical hapten exposure. TCRdb re-called the RACE reads with MiXCR, one entry per CDR3 protein. The data hold some 50,000 distinct CDR3 sequences, with 3.5% to 5% observed a single time. Sample time point: healthy volunteer bleed at 2 weeks. Unfractionated whole blood was the source of the extracted total RNA. Sequencing was performed on whole blood. The receptors here all came from a human donor in good health. Some clones in this sample may be carry-over from other donors' samples.

There are many counts of this clonotype. J is TRBJ2-1 and V is TRBV7-9; D is undetermined. Germline V gene sequence: CDR1 SEHNR, CDR2 FQNEAQ (reference sequence). The CDR3 totals 13 residues. The V end lost 0 bases, the J end lost 9 bases, and 9 bases lay between the germline ends. The CDR3 loop reads CASSLAGVPEQFF. The CDR3 coding sequence is TGTGCCAGCAGCTTAGCAGGTGTACCTGAGCAGTTCTTC. The full variable domain, completed using reference TRBV7-9 and TRBJ2-1, is DTGVSQNPRHKITKRGQNVTFRCDPISEHNRLYWYRQTLGQGPEFLTYFQNEAQLEKSRLLSDRFSAERPKGSFSTLEIQRTEQGDSAMYLCASSLAGVPEQFFGPGTRLTVL.

The chain recombines TRBV12-3 or TRBV12-4 with TRBJ1-5, with D possibly TRBD1 on 5 matching bases. The CDR3 covers 14 residues. V was pared by 4 bases and J by 9 bases, with 16 bases between. CDR3 sequence: CASSSRDAQGPQHF. The CDR3 DNA sequence: TGTGCCAGCAGTTCCCGGGACGCCCAAGGGCCCCAGCATTTT.

The gene calls are TRBV5-1 and TRBJ2-1; 13 bases are a match to TRBD2. Germline V gives CDR1 SGHRS, CDR2 YFSETQ. The CDR3 sequence is 20 residues long. With 1 base clipped from V and 1 base from J, the junction kept 11 bases outside the gene matches. The CDR3 sequence is CASSLYFAGLAGFSYNEQFF. CDR3 DNA: TGCGCCAGCAGCTTGTATTTTGCGGGACTAGCGGGGTTTTCCTACAATGAGCAGTTCTTC.

This clonotype was seen at least ten times. J is TRBJ2-7 and V is TRBV11-2; 10 bases fit TRBD2. The germline V gene has CDR1 SGHAT and CDR2 FQNNGV. The CDR3 has 15 amino acids. After removal of 7 bases from V and 4 bases from J, the junction contained 10 bases not matched to a gene. The DNA of the CDR3 is TGTGCCAGCACCCGGACTAGCGGAGCAGTTTACGAGCAGTACTTC. It encodes CASTRTSGAVYEQYF. Full variable domain (outside the CDR3, taken from reference TRBV11-2 and TRBJ2-7): EAGVAQSPRYKIIEKRQSVAFWCNPISGHATLYWYQQILGQGPKLLIQFQNNGVVDDSQLPKDRFSAERLKGVDSTLKIQPAKLEDSAVYLCASTRTSGAVYEQYFGPGTRLTVT.

This chain connects TRBV5-4 to TRBJ1-4; a possible D gene is TRBD1 (5 bases). The germline V gene encodes CDR1 SGHNT and CDR2 YYREEE (reference sequence). V lost 3 bases and J 8 bases, leaving 11 bases between the germline ends. The CDR3 length is 13 residues. The CDR3 reads CASSSRDVEKLFF. The CDR3 DNA follows: TGTGCCAGCAGCTCCCGGGACGTGGAAAAACTGTTTTTT.

This clonotype occurred many times. The V gene is TRBV12-3 or TRBV12-4, the J gene TRBJ1-2, with 7 nucleotides matching TRBD1. The CDR3 is 15 residues long. With 6 bases clipped from V and 6 bases from J, the junction kept 13 bases outside the gene matches. In nucleotides, the CDR3 is TGTGCCAGCAGCCCCCTACGGGGACAGTTCCATGGCTACACCTTC. Its protein is CASSPLRGQFHGYTF.

This clonotype was observed many times. This chain joins TRBV4-1 and TRBJ2-7; D call uncertain. The germline V gene has CDR1 MGHRA and CDR2 YSYEKL. Trimming left V 2 bases short and J 4 bases short, with 12 bases between. The CDR3 has 14 amino acids. This CDR3 is CASSQKSWVYEQYF. The DNA for the CDR3 is TGCGCCAGCAGCCAAAAGAGTTGGGTATACGAGCAGTACTTC.

The DNA for the CDR3 is TGTGCCTGGAGGGGCTTCTCCTACAATGAGCAGTTCTTC. This sequence encodes CAWRGFSYNEQFF. The chain joins TRBV30 to TRBJ2-1; D is ambiguous. Between the trimmed V and J ends, which lost 3 bases and 0 bases, there was a span of 6 bases. CDR1 and CDR2 (germline): GTSNPN, SVGIG (reference sequence). The CDR3 sequence is 13 residues long.

This clonotype was found a few times. This chain links TRBV11-2 with TRBJ1-3; 7 bases line up with TRBD1. Germline-derived CDR1 and CDR2 are SGHAT and FQNNGV. The CDR3 contains 15 residues. V was pared by 5 bases and J by 2 bases, with 6 bases of the junction left unmatched. The CDR3 sequence is CASSSIRGPGNTIYF. Written as DNA, the CDR3 is TGTGCCAGCAGCAGTATTAGGGGGCCTGGAAACACCATATATTTT.